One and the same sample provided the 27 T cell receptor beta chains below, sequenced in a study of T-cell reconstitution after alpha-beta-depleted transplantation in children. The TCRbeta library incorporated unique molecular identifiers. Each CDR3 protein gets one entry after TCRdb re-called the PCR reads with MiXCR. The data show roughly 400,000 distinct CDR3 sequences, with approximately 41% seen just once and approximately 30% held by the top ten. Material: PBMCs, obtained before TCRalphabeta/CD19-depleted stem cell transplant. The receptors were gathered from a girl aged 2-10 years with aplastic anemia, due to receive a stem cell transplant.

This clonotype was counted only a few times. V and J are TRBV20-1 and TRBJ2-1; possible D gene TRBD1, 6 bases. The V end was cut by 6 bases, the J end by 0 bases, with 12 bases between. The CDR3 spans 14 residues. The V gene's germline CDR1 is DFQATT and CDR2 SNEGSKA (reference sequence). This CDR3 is CSAYLGASYNEQFF. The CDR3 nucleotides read TGCAGTGCCTACTTGGGGGCCTCCTACAATGAGCAGTTCTTC.

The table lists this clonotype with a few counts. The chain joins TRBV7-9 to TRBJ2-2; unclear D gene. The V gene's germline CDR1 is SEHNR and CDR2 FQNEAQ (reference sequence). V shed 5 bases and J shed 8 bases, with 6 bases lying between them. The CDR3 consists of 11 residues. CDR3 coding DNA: TGTGCCAGCAGCACCGAAGGGGAGCTGTTTTTT. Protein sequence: CASSTEGELFF.

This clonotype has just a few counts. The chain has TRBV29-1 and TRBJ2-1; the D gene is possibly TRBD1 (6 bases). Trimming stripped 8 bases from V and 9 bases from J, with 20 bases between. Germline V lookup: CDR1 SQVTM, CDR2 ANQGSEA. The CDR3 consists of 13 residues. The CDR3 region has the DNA TGCAGCCTCGGGGACATAGAGGTGGGTGAGCAGTTCTTC. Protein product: CSLGDIEVGEQFF.

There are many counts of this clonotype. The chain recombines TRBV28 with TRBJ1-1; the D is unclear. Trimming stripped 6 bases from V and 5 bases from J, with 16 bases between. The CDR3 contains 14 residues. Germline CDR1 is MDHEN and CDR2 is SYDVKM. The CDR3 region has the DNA TGTGCCAGCAGGTCCCGGGCCCCGGCGACTGAAGCTTTCTTT. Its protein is CASRSRAPATEAFF. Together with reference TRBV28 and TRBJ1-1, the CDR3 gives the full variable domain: DVKVTQSSRYLVKRTGEKVFLECVQDMDHENMFWYRQDPGLGLRLIYFSYDVKMKEKGDIPEGYSVSREKKERFSLILESASTNQTSMYLCASRSRAPATEAFFGQGTRLTVV.

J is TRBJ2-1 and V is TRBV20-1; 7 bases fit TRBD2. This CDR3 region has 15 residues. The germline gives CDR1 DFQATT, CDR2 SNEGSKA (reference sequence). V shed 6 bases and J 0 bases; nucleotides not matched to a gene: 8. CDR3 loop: CSAGGSGASYNEQFF. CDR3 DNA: TGCAGTGCGGGAGGGAGCGGGGCCTCCTACAATGAGCAGTTCTTC.

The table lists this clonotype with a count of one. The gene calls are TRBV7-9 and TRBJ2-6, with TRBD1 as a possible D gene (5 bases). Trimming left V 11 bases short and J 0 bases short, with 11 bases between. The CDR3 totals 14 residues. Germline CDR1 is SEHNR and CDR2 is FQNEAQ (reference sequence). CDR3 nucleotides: TGTGCCGGCGACAGAACCTCTGGGGCCAACGTCCTGACTTTC. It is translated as CAGDRTSGANVLTF.

This chain's CDR3 is CASSQDPPRFDSEQFF. The CDR3 DNA is TGCGCCAGCAGCCAAGATCCCCCCCGCTTTGACAGTGAGCAGTTCTTC. This chain connects TRBV4-1 to TRBJ2-1; tentative D call: TRBD1 (5 bases). CDR3 length: 16 amino acids. Trimming took off 0 bases at V and 9 bases at J, with 18 bases between the two ends. Germline CDR1 and CDR2: MGHRA and YSYEKL.

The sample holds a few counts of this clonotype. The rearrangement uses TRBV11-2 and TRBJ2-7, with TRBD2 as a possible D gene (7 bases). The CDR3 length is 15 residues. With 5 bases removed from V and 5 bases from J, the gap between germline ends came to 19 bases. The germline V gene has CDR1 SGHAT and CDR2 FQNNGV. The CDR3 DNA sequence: TGTGCCAGCAGCACCTCCACAGGGAGGGCCGACGAGCAGTACTTC. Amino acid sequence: CASSTSTGRADEQYF.

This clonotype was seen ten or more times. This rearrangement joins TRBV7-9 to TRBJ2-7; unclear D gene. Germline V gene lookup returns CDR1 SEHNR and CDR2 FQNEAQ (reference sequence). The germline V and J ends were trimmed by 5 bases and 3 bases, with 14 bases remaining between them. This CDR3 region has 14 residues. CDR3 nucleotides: TGTGCCAGCAGCCCATTAGCAGCGAGCTACGAGCAGTACTTC. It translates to CASSPLAASYEQYF. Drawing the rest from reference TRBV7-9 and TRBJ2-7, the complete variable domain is DTGVSQNPRHKITKRGQNVTFRCDPISEHNRLYWYRQTLGQGPEFLTYFQNEAQLEKSRLLSDRFSAERPKGSFSTLEIQRTEQGDSAMYLCASSPLAASYEQYFGPGTRLTVT.

DNA for the CDR3: TGCAGTGCTCTTAATAGCGGGGATGCCAAAAACATTCAGTACTTC. As protein: CSALNSGDAKNIQYF. The J gene is TRBJ2-4, the V gene TRBV20-1, with 8 bases fitting TRBD2. Trimming cost V 5 bases and J 1 base; bases outside gene matches: 7. CDR1 is DFQATT, CDR2 SNEGSKA, per germline (reference sequence). The CDR3 is 15 amino acids.

CDR3 bases: TGTGCCTGGACCCTCACCTTATTTGGAAACACCATATATTTT. It yields the protein CAWTLTLFGNTIYF. The chain is built from TRBV30 and TRBJ1-3, with no clear D. Germline assignment: CDR1 GTSNPN and CDR2 SVGIG (reference sequence). The CDR3 runs to 14 residues. Trimming left V 4 bases short and J 3 bases short, with 13 bases between.

The CDR3 sequence: CASSKEVDTQYF. The CDR3 bases are TGCGCCAGCAGCAAGGAAGTAGATACGCAGTATTTT. V gene TRBV5-1 combines with J gene TRBJ2-3; no firm D call. CDR1 and CDR2 from the germline V gene are SGHRS and YFSETQ. V was trimmed by 4 bases and J by 5 bases, leaving 8 bases between them. The length of the CDR3 is 12 residues.

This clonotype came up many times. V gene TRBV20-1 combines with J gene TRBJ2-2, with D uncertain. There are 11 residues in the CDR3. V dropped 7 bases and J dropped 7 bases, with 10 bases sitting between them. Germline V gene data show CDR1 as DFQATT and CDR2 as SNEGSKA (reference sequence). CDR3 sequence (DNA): TGCAGTGTCCCCAAGTACGGGGAGCTGTTTTTT. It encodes CSVPKYGELFF.

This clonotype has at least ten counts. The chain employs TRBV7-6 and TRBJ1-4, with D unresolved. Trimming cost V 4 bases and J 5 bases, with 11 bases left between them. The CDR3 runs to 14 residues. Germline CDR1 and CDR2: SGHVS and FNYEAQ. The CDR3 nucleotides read TGTGCCAGCAGCTCTTCGACGGGGAATGAAAAACTGTTTTTT. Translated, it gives CASSSSTGNEKLFF.

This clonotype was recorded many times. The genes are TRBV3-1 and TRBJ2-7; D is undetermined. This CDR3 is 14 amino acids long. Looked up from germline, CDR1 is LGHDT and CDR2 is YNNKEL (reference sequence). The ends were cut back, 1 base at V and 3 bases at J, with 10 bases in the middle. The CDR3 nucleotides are TGTGCCAGCAGCCAAGCCGACCGCTACTACGAGCAGTACTTC. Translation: CASSQADRYYEQYF.

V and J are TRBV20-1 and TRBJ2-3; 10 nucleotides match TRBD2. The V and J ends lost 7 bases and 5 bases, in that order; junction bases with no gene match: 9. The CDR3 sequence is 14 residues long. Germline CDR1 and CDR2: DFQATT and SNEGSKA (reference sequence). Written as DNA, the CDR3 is TGCAGTGTCAAGGCTAGCGGGAGTTTAGATACGCAGTATTTT. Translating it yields CSVKASGSLDTQYF.

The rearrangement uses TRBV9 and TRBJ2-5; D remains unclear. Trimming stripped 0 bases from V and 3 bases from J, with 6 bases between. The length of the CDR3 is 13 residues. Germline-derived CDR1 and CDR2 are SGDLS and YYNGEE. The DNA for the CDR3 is TGTGCCAGCAGCGTAGGCACAGAAGAGACCCAGTACTTC. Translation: CASSVGTEETQYF. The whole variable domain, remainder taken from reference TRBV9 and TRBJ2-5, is DSGVTQTPKHLITATGQRVTLRCSPRSGDLSVYWYQQSLDQGLQFLIQYYNGEERAKGNILERFSAQQFPDLHSELNLSSLELGDSALYFCASSVGTEETQYFGPGTRLLVL.

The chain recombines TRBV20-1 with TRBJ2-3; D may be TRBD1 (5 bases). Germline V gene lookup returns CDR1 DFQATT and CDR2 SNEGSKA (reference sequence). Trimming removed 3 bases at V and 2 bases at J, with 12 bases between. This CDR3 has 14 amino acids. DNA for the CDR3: TGCAGTGCTAGGAGTCCGGACACCACAGATACGCAGTATTTT. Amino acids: CSARSPDTTDTQYF.

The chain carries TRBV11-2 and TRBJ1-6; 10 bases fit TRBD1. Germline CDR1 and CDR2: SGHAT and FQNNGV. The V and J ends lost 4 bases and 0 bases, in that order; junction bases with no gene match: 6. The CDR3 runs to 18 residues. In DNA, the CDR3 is TGTGCCAGCAGCTCCGGGACAGGGGCGTTCTCCTATAATTCACCCCTCCACTTT. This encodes CASSSGTGAFSYNSPLHF.

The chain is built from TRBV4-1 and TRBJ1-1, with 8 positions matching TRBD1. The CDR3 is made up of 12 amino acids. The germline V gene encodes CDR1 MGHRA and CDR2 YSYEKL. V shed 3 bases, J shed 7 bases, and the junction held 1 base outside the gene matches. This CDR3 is CASSQGTGEAFF. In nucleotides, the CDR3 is TGCGCCAGCAGCCAGGGGACAGGTGAAGCTTTCTTT.

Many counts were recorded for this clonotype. DNA of the CDR3: TGTGCCAGCAGTCAAGGCGGGTACTATGGCTACACCTTC. Its protein product is CASSQGGYYGYTF. J is TRBJ1-2 and V is TRBV27; no firm D call. Between the trimmed V and J ends, which lost 5 bases and 3 bases, there was a span of 10 bases. The length of the CDR3 is 13 residues. CDR1 MNHEY and CDR2 SMNVEV come from the germline V gene (reference sequence).

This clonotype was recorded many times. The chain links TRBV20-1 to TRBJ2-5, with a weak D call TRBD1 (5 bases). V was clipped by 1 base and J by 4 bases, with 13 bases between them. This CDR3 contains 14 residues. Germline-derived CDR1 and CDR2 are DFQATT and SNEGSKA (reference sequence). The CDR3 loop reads CSARAVGTGETQYF. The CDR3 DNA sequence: TGCAGTGCTAGAGCCGTAGGAACAGGAGAGACCCAGTACTTC.

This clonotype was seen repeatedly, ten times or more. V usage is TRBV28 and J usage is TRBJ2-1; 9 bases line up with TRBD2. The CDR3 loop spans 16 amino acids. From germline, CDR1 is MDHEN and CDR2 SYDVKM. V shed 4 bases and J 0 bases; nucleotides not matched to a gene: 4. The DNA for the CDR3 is TGTGCCAGCAGTTCCCTAGCGGGATTCTCCTACAATGAGCAGTTCTTC. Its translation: CASSSLAGFSYNEQFF.

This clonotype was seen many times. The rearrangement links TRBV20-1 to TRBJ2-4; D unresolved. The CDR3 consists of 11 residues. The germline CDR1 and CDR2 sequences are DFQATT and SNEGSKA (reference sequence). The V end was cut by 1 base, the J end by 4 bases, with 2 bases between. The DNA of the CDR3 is TGCAGTGCTAGAGTGAAAAACATTCAGTACTTC. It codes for CSARVKNIQYF.

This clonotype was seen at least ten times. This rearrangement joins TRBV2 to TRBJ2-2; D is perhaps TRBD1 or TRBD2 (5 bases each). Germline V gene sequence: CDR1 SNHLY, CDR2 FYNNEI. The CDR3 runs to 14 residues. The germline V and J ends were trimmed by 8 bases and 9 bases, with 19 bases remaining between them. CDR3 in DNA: TGTGCCAGCCGATTAGCCCGGGACCACCGGGAGCTGTTTTTT. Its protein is CASRLARDHRELFF.

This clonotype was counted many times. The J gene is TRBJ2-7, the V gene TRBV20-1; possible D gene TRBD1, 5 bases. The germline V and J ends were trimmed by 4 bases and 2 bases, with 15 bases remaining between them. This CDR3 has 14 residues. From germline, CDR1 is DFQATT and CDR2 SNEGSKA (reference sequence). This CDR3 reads CSATPLVGAYEQYF. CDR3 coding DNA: TGCAGTGCTACGCCGCTGGTAGGGGCCTACGAGCAGTACTTC.

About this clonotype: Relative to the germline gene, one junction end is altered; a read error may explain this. The CDR3 DNA follows: TGCAGTGCGAGAGTCGTACAAAAGGCCAACGTCCTGACTTTC. This codes for CSARVVQKANVLTF. V and J are TRBV20-1 and TRBJ2-6; D is unclear. CDR1 and CDR2 (germline): DFQATT, SNEGSKA (reference sequence). The CDR3 has 14 residues.